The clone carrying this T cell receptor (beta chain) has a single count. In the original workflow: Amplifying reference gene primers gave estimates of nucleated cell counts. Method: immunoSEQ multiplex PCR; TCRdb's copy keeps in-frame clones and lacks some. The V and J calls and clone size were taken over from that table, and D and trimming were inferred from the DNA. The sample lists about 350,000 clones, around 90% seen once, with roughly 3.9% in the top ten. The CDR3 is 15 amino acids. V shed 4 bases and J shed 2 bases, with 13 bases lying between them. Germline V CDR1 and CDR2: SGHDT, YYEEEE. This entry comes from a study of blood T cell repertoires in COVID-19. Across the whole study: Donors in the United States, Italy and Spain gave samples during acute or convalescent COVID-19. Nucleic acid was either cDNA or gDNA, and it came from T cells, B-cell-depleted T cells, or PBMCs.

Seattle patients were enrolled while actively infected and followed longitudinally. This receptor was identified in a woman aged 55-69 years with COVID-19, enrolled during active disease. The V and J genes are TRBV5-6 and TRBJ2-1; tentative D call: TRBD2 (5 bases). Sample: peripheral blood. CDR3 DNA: TGTGCCAGCAGCCTCGGACTCCATGCCTACAATGAGCAGTTCTTC. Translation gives CASSLGLHAYNEQFF.